The clone carrying this T cell receptor beta chain was detected only once. What it binds is unknown. CDR1 is MNHEY and CDR2 is SVGAGI in the germline V gene. Trimming took 4 bases from V and 8 from J, leaving 17 bases between them. The length of the CDR3 is 15 residues. High-throughput TCR beta sequencing covered peripheral CD8+ and CD4+ T cells. Random-hexamer reverse transcription was applied to about 0.5 to 1 ug RNA. TCRdb independently ran MiXCR on the immunoSEQ multiplex PCR reads; one entry per CDR3 protein. In the table there are some 160,000 distinct CDR3 sequences, more than 90% of which are singletons. This entry belongs to a study of CD8 T cells in Susac syndrome. General study results and limits: The study's TCR sequencing and HLA analysis drew on a certain number of individuals. That number was acknowledged as relatively small. The CD4+ T cell repertoires in Susac syndrome did not show any clonal expansion.

The sequence was collected from a human donor with Susac syndrome. The sample was CD4+ T cells from PBMCs. The genes are TRBV6-5 and TRBJ1-4; D remains ambiguous. This CDR3 is CASSSGPPVREKLFF. CDR3 DNA: TGTGCCAGCAGTTCTGGACCACCGGTCAGGGAAAAACTGTTTTTT.